Listed below are T cell receptor beta chains from one sample, sequenced in a study of cytomegalovirus exposure and HLA in healthy donors. The method was immunoSEQ multiplex PCR; TCRdb's version includes in-frame clones alone and lacks a portion of them. Of 100,000 to 150,000 clones listed, nearly 85% are singletons. The sequenced sample consisted of PBMCs. Receptors were obtained from a boy younger than 18 in good health and CMV-seronegative. The CDR3 runs from the conserved cysteine through the conserved F or W. The D gene is left open where the match is weak. Size is stated for part of the rows, as once, few or many counts, or as a class when the clone is expanded.

>TRBV7-9|.|TRBJ1-1|.
CASSFDGREGAFF
TGTGCCAGCAGCTTCGACGGCCGGGAGGGAGCTTTCTTT
>TRBV30|TRBD1|TRBJ1-1|once
CAWTNRGLGTEAFF
TGTGCCTGGACCAACAGGGGATTAGGCACTGAAGCTTTCTTT
>TRBV11-2|TRBD2|TRBJ2-2|.
CASSLEGGLAGATGELFF
TGTGCCAGCAGCTTAGAAGGGGGACTAGCGGGAGCCACCGGGGAGCTGTTTTTT
>TRBV6-5|.|TRBJ2-1|once
CASSYSRRSNEQFF
TGTGCCAGCAGTTACTCAAGGAGAAGCAATGAGCAGTTCTTC
>TRBV4-2|.|TRBJ2-1|.
CASSSRTPAHNEQFF
TGTGCCAGCAGCTCCCGGACACCGGCGCACAATGAGCAGTTCTTC
>TRBV21-1|.|TRBJ2-1|.
CASPATPSYNEQFF
TGTGCCAGCCCTGCTACTCCCTCCTACAATGAGCAGTTCTTC
>TRBV9|TRBD2|TRBJ2-2|.
CASSVAGGRWDTGELFF
TGTGCCAGCAGCGTAGCAGGCGGGAGGTGGGACACCGGGGAGCTGTTTTTT
>TRBV27|.|TRBJ2-5|.
CASSLSMAEGETQYF
TGTGCCAGCAGTTTATCGATGGCGGAGGGGGAGACCCAGTACTTC
>TRBV4-3|TRBD1|TRBJ2-7|.
CASSQRQGHEQYF
TGCGCCAGCAGCCAACGACAGGGTCACGAGCAGTACTTC
>TRBV6-1|TRBD1|TRBJ2-7|.
CATALTGTSYEQYF
TGTGCCACGGCCCTGACAGGGACCTCCTACGAGCAGTACTTC
>TRBV15|TRBD2|TRBJ2-3|.
CATSRDRREGDTQYF
TGTGCCACCAGCAGAGATAGGCGGGAGGGGGATACGCAGTATTTT
>TRBV4-2|.|TRBJ2-1|.
CASSPAGNSYNEQFF
TGTGCCAGCAGCCCCGCGGGCAACTCCTACAATGAGCAGTTCTTC
>TRBV30|.|TRBJ2-1|.
CAWSVTAGHEQFF
TGTGCCTGGAGTGTAACTGCGGGACATGAGCAGTTCTTC
>TRBV27|TRBD1|TRBJ1-1|few
CASSLSTGGWAEAFF
TGTGCCAGCAGTTTATCGACAGGGGGATGGGCTGAAGCTTTCTTT
>TRBV6-5|.|TRBJ1-1|.
CASRHRLSNTEAFF
TGTGCCAGTCGACACAGGCTCTCGAACACTGAAGCTTTCTTT
>TRBV2|TRBD2|TRBJ2-1|.
CASTPRLARETEQFF
TGTGCCAGTACGCCTAGACTAGCTCGTGAGACTGAGCAGTTCTTC
>TRBV18|.|TRBJ1-2|.
CASSPQRDSSYGYTF
TGTGCCAGCTCACCACAACGGGACTCGTCCTATGGCTACACCTTC
>TRBV5-4|TRBD2|TRBJ2-1|few
CASSLSPVAGVPYNEQFF
TGTGCCAGCAGCCTCAGCCCGGTGGCGGGAGTCCCCTACAATGAGCAGTTCTTC
>TRBV30|TRBD2|TRBJ2-3|.
CAWTSGRTDTQYF
TGTGCCTGGACTAGCGGGAGGACAGATACGCAGTATTTT
>TRBV4-2|.|TRBJ1-4|.
CASSQERVGERSNEKLFF
TGTGCCAGCAGCCAAGAGCGAGTCGGGGAGAGGTCTAATGAAAAACTGTTTTTT
>TRBV4-2|.|TRBJ2-1|.
CASSQDRRSSSYNEQFF
TGTGCCAGCAGCCAAGATAGGCGGTCCAGCTCCTACAATGAGCAGTTCTTC
>TRBV6-6|TRBD2|TRBJ2-7|.
CASSYGTSGTEQYF
TGTGCCAGCAGTTACGGGACTAGCGGGACCGAGCAGTACTTC
>TRBV6-5|TRBD1|TRBJ2-1|once
CASKPGQKNNEQFF
TGTGCCAGCAAACCGGGACAGAAAAACAATGAGCAGTTCTTC
>TRBV7-8|TRBD1|TRBJ2-1|.
CASSLRTGDHNEQFF
TGTGCCAGCAGCTTAAGAACAGGGGACCACAATGAGCAGTTCTTC
>TRBV6-5|TRBD1|TRBJ1-1|.
CASSSGGQGDTEAFF
TGTGCCAGCAGTTCAGGCGGCCAGGGGGACACTGAAGCTTTCTTT
>TRBV7-2|TRBD2|TRBJ2-7|.
CASSSTSGRAYEQYF
TGTGCCAGCAGCTCGACTAGCGGGAGGGCCTACGAGCAGTACTTC
>TRBV5-4|.|TRBJ2-3|.
CASSLATSTDTQYF
TGTGCCAGCAGCTTGGCCACTAGCACAGATACGCAGTATTTT
>TRBV30|TRBD2|TRBJ2-7|few
CAWGHGLAANYEQYF
TGTGCCTGGGGACATGGACTAGCGGCAAACTACGAGCAGTACTTC
>TRBV6-1|.|TRBJ2-3|.
CASSEWGHRADTQYF
TGTGCCAGCAGTGAATGGGGGCATAGGGCAGATACGCAGTATTTT
>TRBV7-9|TRBD1|TRBJ1-5|.
CASSSTGTGSQHF
TGTGCCAGCAGCTCAACCGGGACAGGGTCCCAGCATTTT
>TRBV6-5|TRBD1|TRBJ1-2|.
CASSSRQGFITF
TGTGCCAGCAGTTCTAGACAGGGTTTTATTACCTTC
>TRBV28|.|TRBJ2-2|.
CASSPNRGWDTGELFF
TGTGCCAGCAGTCCCAATAGGGGATGGGACACCGGGGAGCTGTTTTTT
>TRBV11-3|.|TRBJ1-1|.
CASSPQGGNTEAFF
TGTGCCAGCAGCCCGCAGGGAGGGAACACTGAAGCTTTCTTT
>TRBV7-9|TRBD2|TRBJ2-7|.
CASSLAASGAYEQYF
TGTGCCAGCAGCTTAGCGGCTAGCGGTGCCTACGAGCAGTACTTC
>TRBV5-1|TRBD2|TRBJ2-3|once
CASSLGGTSGSTDTQYF
TGCGCCAGCAGCTTGGGAGGGACTAGCGGCAGCACAGATACGCAGTATTTT
>TRBV29-1|.|TRBJ2-7|.
CSVVVIPYEQYF
TGCAGCGTTGTAGTCATCCCCTACGAGCAGTACTTC
>TRBV19|TRBD2|TRBJ2-1|.
CASTWGSGMNEQFF
TGTGCCAGTACTTGGGGTAGCGGGATGAATGAGCAGTTCTTC
>TRBV6-5|TRBD2|TRBJ2-3|.
CASTLRGGSGDTQYF
TGTGCCAGCACCCTAAGAGGCGGGAGCGGGGATACGCAGTATTTT
>TRBV15|.|TRBJ2-5|.
CATSRQGSQETQYF
TGTGCCACCAGCAGACAGGGTTCCCAAGAGACCCAGTACTTC
>TRBV11-2|.|TRBJ2-7|once
CASSLGQPYEQYF
TGTGCCAGCAGCTTAGGACAGCCCTACGAGCAGTACTTC
>TRBV6-6|TRBD2|TRBJ2-3|once
CASSLAGVPDTQYF
TGTGCCAGCAGTTTAGCGGGAGTCCCAGATACGCAGTATTTT
>TRBV6-5|TRBD1|TRBJ1-2|.
CASRPGQGLSGYTF
TGTGCCAGCAGGCCGGGACAGGGGTTATCTGGCTACACCTTC
>TRBV4-1|.|TRBJ2-3|few
CASSQAGRPTDTQYF
TGCGCCAGCAGCCAGGCTGGGCGTCCGACAGATACGCAGTATTTT
>TRBV5-6|TRBD2|TRBJ2-1|.
CASSPTSGRLYNEQFF
TGTGCCAGCAGCCCCACTAGCGGGAGGCTGTACAATGAGCAGTTCTTC
>TRBV2|TRBD2|TRBJ2-7|.
CASLREWYEQYF
TGTGCCAGCTTGCGGGAGTGGTACGAGCAGTACTTC
>TRBV19|TRBD1|TRBJ2-2|.
CASSWGQSTGELFF
TGTGCCAGTAGTTGGGGACAGAGCACCGGGGAGCTGTTTTTT
>TRBV5-1|TRBD1|TRBJ2-5|.
CASSLGQGAYQETQYF
TGCGCCAGCAGCTTGGGACAGGGGGCCTATCAAGAGACCCAGTACTTC
>TRBV7-9|.|TRBJ1-3|.
CASTRGEPGNTIYF
TGTGCCAGCACACGGGGTGAGCCTGGAAACACCATATATTTT
>TRBV5-4|.|TRBJ2-7|once
CASSLEKAPYEQYF
TGTGCCAGCAGCCTGGAAAAAGCCCCCTACGAGCAGTACTTC
>TRBV5-4|TRBD1|TRBJ2-6|.
CASSGTGPGANVLTF
TGTGCCAGCAGCGGGACAGGACCCGGGGCCAACGTCCTGACTTTC
>TRBV5-1|.|TRBJ2-1|.
CASSWLWATNEQFF
TGCGCCAGCAGCTGGCTTTGGGCCACCAATGAGCAGTTCTTC
>TRBV2|TRBD1|TRBJ2-7|.
CASRQQGPPYEQYF
TGTGCCAGCAGGCAACAGGGGCCCCCCTACGAGCAGTACTTC
>TRBV6-6|TRBD1|TRBJ1-5|.
CASSYSGTGVSQPQHF
TGTGCCAGCAGTTACTCCGGGACAGGGGTGAGTCAGCCCCAGCATTTT
>TRBV7-2|TRBD1|TRBJ2-7|.
CASSVRQGPGEQYF
TGTGCCAGCAGCGTACGACAGGGCCCGGGCGAGCAGTACTTC
>TRBV29-1|TRBD1|TRBJ2-7|few
CSVEGDRDSYEQYF
TGCAGCGTTGAAGGGGACAGGGACTCCTACGAGCAGTACTTC
>TRBV5-1|TRBD1|TRBJ1-2|.
CASSLLGTGVDYGYTF
TGCGCCAGCAGCTTATTAGGGACAGGGGTCGACTATGGCTACACCTTC
>TRBV29-1|TRBD1|TRBJ2-7|.
CSVADRDNNEQYF
TGCAGCGTTGCAGACAGGGACAACAACGAGCAGTACTTC
>TRBV4-3|TRBD1|TRBJ2-3|.
CASSQDPDRGSGTQYF
TGCGCCAGCAGCCAAGATCCGGACAGGGGATCGGGTACGCAGTATTTT
>TRBV6-1|.|TRBJ2-7|.
CASGTPGFNEQYF
TGTGCCAGCGGGACTCCAGGGTTCAACGAGCAGTACTTC